The entry below gives a single TCR beta chain sequence along with its context. The method was immunoSEQ multiplex PCR; TCRdb's version includes in-frame clones alone and lacks a portion of them. The sample yields 55,000 to 60,000 clones, around 76% seen once. With 3 bases removed from V and 3 bases from J, the gap between germline ends came to 9 bases. CDR1 DFQATT and CDR2 SNEGSKA come from the germline V gene (reference sequence). The CDR3 length is 12 residues. This sample stems from a study of blood T cell repertoires in COVID-19. This chain connects TRBV20-1 to TRBJ2-7; D is ambiguous. The sequence derives from a man aged 50-60 years with active or convalescent COVID-19. Specimen: peripheral blood. The chain's CDR3 is CSASLSFYEQYF. The CDR3 nucleotides read TGCAGTGCTAGTCTTAGTTTCTACGAGCAGTACTTC.